This T cell receptor beta chain appears in the sequencing data of a study of T cells after yellow fever vaccination. The overall study: Preparing low-cell-number fractions relied on SMART-Seq v4 Ultra Low Input. Study-level findings and limits: Secondary responses were weaker yet peaked faster, day 5 versus 15. Post-booster samples contained most primary-vaccination clones (about 96% CD4, about 90% CD8).

In regard to this clonotype: Antigen: not known.

The CDR3 spans 13 residues. The germline V gene has CDR1 DFQATT and CDR2 SNEGSKA (reference sequence). V was trimmed by 5 bases and J by 3 bases, leaving 13 bases between them. The authors made TCR cDNA by 5'RACE template switching, adding a universal primer site and UMIs. In TCRdb, the 5' RACE reads were re-called with MiXCR into one record per CDR3 protein. The sample has 300,000 or so distinct CDR3 sequences; 10% to 15% are singletons. The clonotype originates from a young man who received the YFV17D yellow fever vaccine. The material sequenced was CD4+ T cells sorted from PBMCs, taken 45 days after the yellow fever booster vaccination. The rearrangement joins TRBV20-1 to TRBJ2-5; no firm D call. DNA for the CDR3: TGCAGTGCTCGGACCACTTTCAAAGAGACCCAGTACTTC. It yields the protein CSARTTFKETQYF.